One and the same sample provided the 23 T cell receptor beta chains below, sequenced in a study of blood T cell repertoires in COVID-19. Here immunoSEQ multiplex PCR was the method, and the copy in TCRdb shows in-frame clones only, minus some. The sample contains about 140,000 clones, about three quarters of which appear only once. The specimen was peripheral blood. The receptors shown here come from a woman aged 80 or older with active or convalescent COVID-19.

The CDR3, as DNA: TGTGCCAGCACCTTCGGGTTGAACACTGAAGCTTTCTTT. It specifies CASTFGLNTEAFF. The chain is built from TRBV7-8 and TRBJ1-1, with D uncertain. The V gene's germline CDR1 is SGHVS and CDR2 FQNEAQ. The CDR3 length is 13 residues. V lost 7 bases and J 0 bases, leaving 9 bases between the germline ends.

The V call is TRBV15, the J call TRBJ2-1; 12 bases fit TRBD2. Germline values: CDR1 LNHNV, CDR2 YYDKDF (reference sequence). The ends lost 8 bases at V and 9 bases at J; junction bases unmatched: 11. The CDR3 loop spans 15 amino acids. Written as DNA, the CDR3 is TGTGCCACCCTTAAACTAGCGGGGGGCTCGGGTGAGCAGTTCTTC. The encoded protein is CATLKLAGGSGEQFF.

This sequence joins TRBV5-1 and TRBJ2-2, with D perhaps TRBD2 (6 bases). The CDR3 spans 14 residues. Germline V CDR1 and CDR2: SGHRS, YFSETQ. Written as DNA, the CDR3 is TGCGCAAGCGACTGGTCCGGGGGCACCGGGGAGCTGTTTTTT. As protein: CASDWSGGTGELFF.

In its sample, this clone was seen a few times. CDR3 sequence reads: CASSSPRLGTGVVGELFF. CDR3 bases: TGCGCCAGCAGCTCCCCCCGGCTTGGGACAGGGGTAGTCGGGGAGCTGTTTTTT. The gene calls are TRBV5-1 and TRBJ2-2, with 10 bases fitting TRBD1. The CDR3 is 18 amino acids. V gave up 3 bases and J gave up 7 bases; unmatched junction bases: 15. Germline V lookup: CDR1 SGHRS, CDR2 YFSETQ.

The chain uses TRBV5-4 and TRBJ1-6, with D tentatively TRBD1 (6 bases). V lost 4 bases to trimming and J lost 8 bases, with 16 bases between them. CDR3 size: 15 residues. The V gene's germline CDR1 is SGHNT and CDR2 YYREEE (reference sequence). This CDR3 is CASSRTTGLDSPLHF. DNA for the CDR3: TGTGCCAGCAGCCGGACAACAGGGCTGGATTCACCCCTCCACTTT.

V and J are TRBV3-1 (or the pseudogene TRBV3-2) and TRBJ1-5, with unresolved D. Trimming shortened V by 1 base and J by 6 bases, and 13 bases separated the two germline ends. Germline assignment: CDR1 LGHDT and CDR2 YNNKEL (reference sequence). The CDR3 spans 15 residues. The CDR3 here is CASSQVYKPGQPQHF. The CDR3 DNA follows: TGTGCCAGCAGCCAAGTCTACAAGCCAGGTCAGCCCCAGCATTTT.

The chain has TRBV6-5 and TRBJ2-1; 7 bases align to TRBD1. J gave up 4 bases and V 6 bases, and 9 bases lay outside the gene matches. CDR1 and CDR2 from the germline V gene are MNHEY and SVGAGI. CDR3 size: 15 residues. DNA for the CDR3: TGTGCCAGCAGGGCGACAGGGAATAGATACAATGAGCAGTTCTTC. Amino acids: CASRATGNRYNEQFF.

This clone was seen a single time. The rearrangement uses TRBV30 and TRBJ1-5; 10 nucleotides align to TRBD1. CDR1 is GTSNPN and CDR2 is SVGIG in the germline V gene (reference sequence). The CDR3 runs to 17 residues. Unmatched junction bases numbered 8, after V lost 3 bases and J lost 0 bases. The CDR3 nucleotides are TGTGCCTGGAGCCTGACAGGGGGCCCCTATAGCAATCAGCCCCAGCATTTT. It specifies CAWSLTGGPYSNQPQHF.

The V and J genes are TRBV5-4 and TRBJ1-6; 8 bases are shared with TRBD1. V shed 4 bases and J 6 bases; nucleotides not matched to a gene: 9. CDR1 and CDR2 (germline): SGHNT, YYREEE (reference sequence). The CDR3 sequence is 16 residues long. In DNA, the CDR3 is TGTGCCAGCAGCACCGGACAGGGAATGGGTAATTCACCCCTCCACTTT. Translated: CASSTGQGMGNSPLHF.

This clone appeared a single time. The chain is built from TRBV5-1 and TRBJ2-1; D unresolved. V gave up 1 base and J gave up 6 bases, with 5 bases separating them. CDR1 is SGHRS and CDR2 is YFSETQ in the germline V gene. This CDR3 comprises 12 residues. CDR3 loop: CASSLPSNEQFF. As DNA, the CDR3 is TGCGCCAGCAGCTTGCCCAGCAATGAGCAGTTCTTC.

The rearrangement uses TRBV30 and TRBJ2-7; possible D gene TRBD1, 7 bases. Trimming removed 1 base at V and 3 bases at J, with 16 bases between. Germline CDR1 and CDR2: GTSNPN and SVGIG (reference sequence). The length of the CDR3 is 15 residues. The CDR3 nucleotides are TGTGCCTGGAGTGAAGCGGCAGGGGGGATCTACGAGCAGTACTTC. Amino acid sequence: CAWSEAAGGIYEQYF.

The rearrangement links TRBV5-8 to TRBJ1-2, with 9 bases fitting TRBD1. After removal of 7 bases from V and 5 bases from J, the junction contained 0 bases not matched to a gene. This CDR3 is built from 11 residues. Per germline, CDR1 SGHTS and CDR2 YDEGEE. CDR3 in amino acids: CASGTGYGYTF. The CDR3 bases are TGTGCCAGCGGGACAGGGTATGGCTACACCTTC. The full variable domain, completed using reference TRBV5-8 and TRBJ1-2, is EAGVTQSPTHLIKTRGQQATLRCSPISGHTSVYWYQQALGLGLQFLLWYDEGEERNRGNFPPRFSGRQFPNYSSELNVNALELEDSALYLCASGTGYGYTFGSGTRLTVV.

A few counts support this clone. The chain carries TRBV5-5 and TRBJ2-7; 11 nucleotides agree with TRBD1. The CDR3 loop spans 16 amino acids. Germline V gene sequence: CDR1 SGHKS, CDR2 YYEKEE (reference sequence). The V and J ends lost 0 bases and 3 bases, in that order; junction bases with no gene match: 5. The DNA of the CDR3 is TGTGCCAGCAGCTTGGTCGGGGGGACAGGGGGCTACGAGCAGTACTTC. This codes for CASSLVGGTGGYEQYF.

The rearrangement uses TRBV9 and TRBJ1-2; TRBD1 agrees at 10 bases. The V and J ends lost 6 bases and 4 bases, in that order; junction bases with no gene match: 6. Germline assignment: CDR1 SGDLS and CDR2 YYNGEE. The CDR3 sequence is 14 residues long. CDR3 loop: CASNYDRGPYGYTF. DNA of the CDR3: TGTGCCAGCAACTATGACAGGGGGCCCTATGGCTACACCTTC.

There are a few counts of this clone. DNA of the CDR3: TGTGCCAGCAGACATGTAGCGGGGTCGAACACCGGGGAGCTGTTTTTT. Amino acid sequence: CASRHVAGSNTGELFF. V gene TRBV11-1 combines with J gene TRBJ2-2, with 8 bases fitting TRBD2. The CDR3 has 16 amino acids. Germline V gene lookup returns CDR1 SGHAT and CDR2 FQDESV (reference sequence). The V and J ends lost 6 bases and 0 bases, in that order; junction bases with no gene match: 6.

This chain connects TRBV7-3 to TRBJ2-2; 9 nucleotides line up with TRBD1. The CDR3 spans 15 residues. Germline values: CDR1 SGHTA, CDR2 FQGTGA. Trimming cost V 5 bases and J 5 bases; bases outside gene matches: 6. CDR3 protein: CASSKQGARTGELFF. The CDR3 coding sequence is TGTGCCAGCAGCAAACAGGGGGCGCGGACCGGGGAGCTGTTTTTT.

This sequence joins TRBV9 and TRBJ2-2, with D maybe TRBD1 (6 bases). This CDR3 has 14 amino acids. V was shortened by 4 bases and J by 6 bases, with 13 bases between the two germline ends. Germline-derived CDR1 and CDR2 are SGDLS and YYNGEE. The CDR3 region has the DNA TGTGCCAGCAGCAGCCACAGGGAAGCCGGGGAGCTGTTTTTT. It is translated as CASSSHREAGELFF.

The CDR3 DNA reads as TGTGCCAGCAGCAAACCGACTAGCGGGGGCCCGGTGGCCCAGTACTTC. Translated: CASSKPTSGGPVAQYF. The chain combines TRBV13 with TRBJ2-5; TRBD2 matches at 12 bases. With V trimmed by 5 bases and J by 9 bases, 13 bases remained unmatched. Per germline, CDR1 PRHDT and CDR2 FYEKMQ (reference sequence). This CDR3 contains 16 residues. The whole variable domain, remainder taken from reference TRBV13 and TRBJ2-5, is AAGVIQSPRHLIKEKRETATLKCYPIPRHDTVYWYQQGPGQDPQFLISFYEKMQSDKGSIPDRFSAQQFSDYHSELNMSSLELGDSALYFCASSKPTSGGPVAQYFGPGTRLLVL.

The rearrangement links TRBV5-1 to TRBJ1-1, with 8 bases that match TRBD1. The CDR3 totals 13 residues. Germline V gives CDR1 SGHRS, CDR2 YFSETQ. J lost 5 bases, V lost 4 bases, and 4 bases had no gene match. This CDR3 reads CASSPRQGTEAFF. In DNA, the CDR3 is TGCGCCAGCAGCCCAAGACAGGGGACTGAAGCTTTCTTT. Supplemented by reference TRBV5-1 and TRBJ1-1, the full variable domain reads KAGVTQTPRYLIKTRGQQVTLSCSPISGHRSVSWYQQTPGQGLQFLFEYFSETQRNKGNFPGRFSGRQFSNSRSEMNVSTLELGDSALYLCASSPRQGTEAFFGQGTRLTVV.

This clone was seen a single time. This chain joins TRBV5-6 and TRBJ2-3; 10 nucleotides align to TRBD1. V was clipped by 1 base and J by 14 bases; unmatched bases: 7. CDR1 is SGHDT and CDR2 is YYEEEE in the germline V gene. The CDR3 has 13 amino acids. The CDR3 reads CASSLIPGQGTYF. Written as DNA, the CDR3 is TGTGCCAGCAGCTTGATACCGGGACAGGGGACGTATTTT.

This clone turned up a few times. The DNA of the CDR3 is TGCGCCAGCAGCCGTCTCGGGACAGGGGTTGGGGACACTGAAGCTTTCTTT. Translation: CASSRLGTGVGDTEAFF. The rearrangement joins TRBV5-1 to TRBJ1-1; TRBD1 aligns across 10 bases. The CDR3 totals 17 residues. V lost 4 bases to trimming and J lost 3 bases; unmatched junction nucleotides: 12. Germline CDR1 reads SGHRS; CDR2 reads YFSETQ.

J is TRBJ1-1 and V is TRBV5-6; D possibly corresponds to TRBD1 (5 bases). V shed 3 bases and J shed 4 bases, with 16 bases lying between them. Germline-derived CDR1 and CDR2 are SGHDT and YYEEEE. This CDR3 spans 15 amino acids. CDR3 coding DNA: TGTGCCAGCAGCTGGGGCCAGGGAAGGGGCACTGAAGCTTTCTTT. Amino acids: CASSWGQGRGTEAFF.

V and J are TRBV4-1 and TRBJ2-1; 7 nucleotides match TRBD1. Trimming took 1 base from V and 3 from J; bases not matched to a gene: 6. The CDR3 runs 16 residues. The germline CDR1 and CDR2 sequences are MGHRA and YSYEKL. CDR3 region: CASSQGPGTDYNEQFF. Written as DNA, the CDR3 is TGCGCCAGCAGCCAAGGGCCCGGGACAGACTACAATGAGCAGTTCTTC.